This record covers a single T cell receptor beta chain. The antigen remains unidentified. Other DNA sequences in the sample encode the same CDR3. This entry comes from a study of shared clonotypes between healthy human individuals. In the study overall: Donors, aged 18 to 49, were two women and a few men.

The V end was cut by 3 bases, the J end by 1 base, with 10 bases between. Germline CDR1 MDHEN, CDR2 SYDVKM. The CDR3 is made up of 14 amino acids. Assay used: immunoSEQ multiplex PCR; TCRdb lists only in-frame clones, some missing. This table holds about 1.5 million clones, under 99% found once. Study observations and caveats: Tissues were not sampled, only blood, and their repertoires likely differ. As a rule, naive subsets had a larger estimated richness than memory subsets.

The split of CD4+ cells yielded CD45RA+ naive and CD45RA-negative memory subsets. This receptor was taken from a man under 40 in good health. Specimen: naive CD4+ T cells sorted from blood. Sample subset: CD45RA+ positively selected. The gene calls are TRBV28 and TRBJ2-7; D possibly corresponds to TRBD2 (5 bases). The CDR3 nucleotides are TGTGCCAGCAGTTTCCCCCGAGGGTCCTACGAGCAGTACTTC. The encoded protein is CASSFPRGSYEQYF.